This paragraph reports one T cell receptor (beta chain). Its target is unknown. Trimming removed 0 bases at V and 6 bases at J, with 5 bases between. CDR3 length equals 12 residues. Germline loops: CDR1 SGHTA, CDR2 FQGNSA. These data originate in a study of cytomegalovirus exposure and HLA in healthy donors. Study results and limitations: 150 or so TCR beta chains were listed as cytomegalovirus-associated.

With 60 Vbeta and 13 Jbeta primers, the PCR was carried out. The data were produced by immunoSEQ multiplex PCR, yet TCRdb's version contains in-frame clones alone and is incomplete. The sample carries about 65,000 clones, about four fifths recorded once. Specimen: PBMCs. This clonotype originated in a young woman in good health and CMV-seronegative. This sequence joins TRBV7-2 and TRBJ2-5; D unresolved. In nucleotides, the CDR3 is TGTGCCAGCAGCTTAGCGGCACAGACCCAGTACTTC. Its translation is CASSLAAQTQYF.